The 8 T cell receptor beta chains below were found in one sample sequenced in a study of CD8+ T cells in alopecia areata. Noted treatment: oral pan-JAK inhibitor, 5-10 mg twice daily. Reverse transcribed after extraction, RNA yielded cDNA as the sequencing template. Some clones are missing from TCRdb's copy, which holds only in-frame ones; the method was immunoSEQ multiplex PCR. In the table there are 110,000 to 150,000 clones, 45% to 60% of which are singletons. Sequenced here: CD8+ T cells sorted from blood, sampled at week 4, from a patient treated with tofacitinib. These receptors were obtained from a human donor with alopecia areata.

The chain joins TRBV5-1 to TRBJ2-3; weak D call: TRBD1 (6 bases). The CDR3 covers 18 residues. V dropped 1 base and J dropped 6 bases, with 24 bases sitting between them. CDR1 SGHRS and CDR2 YFSETQ come from the germline V gene. The CDR3 region is CASSLPGTPGTPGDTQYF. The DNA for the CDR3 is TGCGCCAGCAGCTTGCCGGGCACACCCGGGACACCCGGGGATACGCAGTATTTT.

The chain joins TRBV15 to TRBJ2-7; 8 bases match TRBD1. The CDR3 sequence is 13 residues long. From germline, CDR1 is LNHNV and CDR2 YYDKDF (reference sequence). V dropped 10 bases and J dropped 2; count of bases not matched to a gene: 7. CDR3 coding DNA: TGTGCCAGTCGGGAGACAGGGGCCTACGAGCAGTACTTC. Translated, it gives CASRETGAYEQYF.

With regard to this clone: Within the sample, other DNA sequences also encode this same CDR3. The chain combines TRBV18 with TRBJ1-1; no clear D gene. The CDR3 runs to 13 residues. V was cut by 0 bases and J by 0 bases, with 2 bases left in between. Germline V lookup: CDR1 KGHSH, CDR2 LQKENI. This chain's CDR3 is CASSPPLNTEAFF. In DNA form, the CDR3 reads TGTGCCAGCTCACCACCCCTGAACACTGAAGCTTTCTTT.

This clone showed up just a few times. The J gene is TRBJ2-5, the V gene TRBV5-1; no clear D gene. This CDR3 region has 13 residues. Trimming shortened V by 2 bases and J by 4 bases, and 9 bases separated the two germline ends. Per germline, CDR1 SGHRS and CDR2 YFSETQ. CDR3 amino acids: CASSLASPETQYF. CDR3 DNA: TGCGCCAGCAGCTTAGCAAGTCCAGAGACCCAGTACTTC.

The chain links TRBV29-1 to TRBJ1-2; D gene unclear. This CDR3 is 13 amino acids long. The germline V gene has CDR1 SQVTM and CDR2 ANQGSEA. The germline V and J ends were trimmed by 1 base and 7 bases, with 13 bases remaining between them. CDR3 nucleotide sequence: TGCAGCGTTGAAGGTCCAGGCACGAGTGGCTACACCTTC. Its protein product is CSVEGPGTSGYTF. The full variable domain, rest sourced from reference TRBV29-1 and TRBJ1-2, is SAVISQKPSRDICQRGTSLTIQCQVDSQVTMMFWYRQQPGQSLTLIATANQGSEATYESGFVIDKFPISRPNLTFSTLTVSNMSPEDSSIYLCSVEGPGTSGYTFGSGTRLTVV.

The chain employs TRBV30 and TRBJ2-7; D tentatively reads TRBD1 or TRBD2 (5 bases each). This CDR3 is built from 13 residues. Trimming pared 0 bases from V and 4 bases from J, leaving 10 bases between. The germline V gene encodes CDR1 GTSNPN and CDR2 SVGIG (reference sequence). The CDR3 protein is CAWSVPGRYEQYF. The CDR3 DNA sequence: TGTGCCTGGAGTGTACCGGGACGGTACGAGCAGTACTTC.

V usage is TRBV6-5 and J usage is TRBJ2-7; either TRBD1 or TRBD2 may fit D (6 bases each). Germline V lookup: CDR1 MNHEY, CDR2 SVGAGI. The V and J ends lost 2 bases and 5 bases respectively, with 19 bases between them. The CDR3 totals 16 residues. In DNA, the CDR3 is TGTGCCAGCAGTTACCCTACGGGAGAGGGGGTCAACGAGCAGTACTTC. It is translated as CASSYPTGEGVNEQYF.

The rearrangement uses TRBV30 and TRBJ1-6; D is unresolved. The CDR3 totals 14 residues. V shed 1 base and J shed 4 bases, with 8 bases lying between them. CDR1 and CDR2 (germline): GTSNPN, SVGIG (reference sequence). Written as DNA, the CDR3 is TGTGCCTGGAGTGCAGAGAATTATAATTCACCCCTCCACTTT. Its protein product is CAWSAENYNSPLHF.